These 3 T cell receptor beta chains came from one sample sequenced in a study of control samples from healthy donors and cancer patients. Profiled with immunoSEQ multiplex PCR; TCRdb holds only in-frame clones, not every one. Of 60,000 to 75,000 clones in the sample, around 90% were seen once. Sequencing was carried out using PBMCs. These receptors came from a man in his 60s with colorectal cancer.

The chain combines TRBV5-6 with TRBJ2-2; no clear D gene. The CDR3 is 13 amino acids. Per germline, CDR1 SGHDT and CDR2 YYEEEE. V was clipped by 4 bases and J by 1 base, with 5 bases between them. The CDR3 sequence: CASSPWNTGELFF. The CDR3 DNA reads TGTGCCAGCAGCCCTTGGAACACCGGGGAGCTGTTTTTT.

The chain is built from TRBV28 and TRBJ2-1; D not certain. The CDR3 contains 16 residues. Germline V gene data show CDR1 as MDHEN and CDR2 as SYDVKM. V lost 5 bases, J lost 0 bases, and 14 bases lay in between. The CDR3 DNA reads as TGTGCCAGCAGTCCGCCGGGCCCCCGCTCCTACAATGAGCAGTTCTTC. Protein sequence: CASSPPGPRSYNEQFF.

This chain uses TRBV4-1 with TRBJ2-3; the D call may be TRBD1 or TRBD2 (5 bases each). The CDR3 consists of 17 residues. Germline V CDR1 and CDR2: MGHRA, YSYEKL. V was shortened by 0 bases and J by 3 bases, with 16 bases between the two germline ends. The CDR3 coding sequence is TGCGCCAGCAGCCAAGATTCACCGGGACGACCGACAGATACGCAGTATTTT. Protein product: CASSQDSPGRPTDTQYF.